The rows below give T cell receptor beta chains drawn from one sample of a study of T cells in localized non-small cell lung cancer. Assay used: immunoSEQ multiplex PCR; TCRdb lists only in-frame clones, some missing. The data show roughly 77,000 clones, 88% seen once. The specimen comprised peripheral blood, sampled before any cancer treatment. The receptors come from a woman aged 40 to 75 with stage I squamous cell lung carcinoma. Each CDR3 is given with its conserved first and last residue. The D gene is left open where the match is weak. A row's size may be missing; if present it is once, few, many or a size class.

clone size: -
J gene: TRBJ1-5
V gene: TRBV7-2
D gene: -
CDR3 DNA: TGTGCCAGCAGCTTGGGGCAGGTCGAGCCCCAGCATTTT
CDR3 protein: CASSLGQVEPQHF

clone size: -
J gene: TRBJ2-3
V gene: TRBV11-2
D gene: -
CDR3 DNA: TGTGCCAGCAGCCGGGGGACAGATACGCAGTATTTT
CDR3 protein: CASSRGTDTQYF

clone size: -
J gene: TRBJ2-3
V gene: TRBV19
D gene: -
CDR3 DNA: TGTGCCAGCCGCCGGGACAGCACAGATACGCAGTATTTT
CDR3 protein: CASRRDSTDTQYF

clone size: -
J gene: TRBJ2-1
V gene: TRBV10-3
D gene: TRBD2
CDR3 DNA: TGTGCCATCAGTGTAGCGGGTAGCTCCTACAATGAGCAGTTCTTC
CDR3 protein: CAISVAGSSYNEQFF

clone size: -
J gene: TRBJ2-5
V gene: TRBV9
D gene: -
CDR3 DNA: TGTGCCAGCAGCGTAGGGGCAGACAACCAAGAGACCCAGTACTTC
CDR3 protein: CASSVGADNQETQYF

clone size: few
J gene: TRBJ1-6
V gene: TRBV13
D gene: TRBD1
CDR3 DNA: TGTGCCAGCAGCTTTGGGACAGCTAATTCACCCCTCCACTTT
CDR3 protein: CASSFGTANSPLHF

clone size: -
J gene: TRBJ2-1
V gene: TRBV25-1
D gene: -
CDR3 DNA: TGTGCCAGCAGTGAAGGGAGAGGCAGGGGTTCCTACAATGAGCAGTTCTTC
CDR3 protein: CASSEGRGRGSYNEQFF

clone size: -
J gene: TRBJ1-2
V gene: TRBV11-1
D gene: TRBD1
CDR3 DNA: TGTGCCAGCAGCCCGGGACAGGTCTATGGCTACACCTTC
CDR3 protein: CASSPGQVYGYTF

clone size: -
J gene: TRBJ2-2
V gene: TRBV10-1
D gene: -
CDR3 DNA: -
CDR3 protein: CASSISVPGELFF

clone size: -
J gene: TRBJ2-3
V gene: TRBV7-2
D gene: -
CDR3 DNA: TGTGCCAGCAGCTTAGCGGGGGCCGGGGCAGATACGCAGTATTTT
CDR3 protein: CASSLAGAGADTQYF

clone size: -
J gene: TRBJ1-4
V gene: TRBV5-4
D gene: -
CDR3 DNA: TGTGCCATCTCCAATGGGGGGGGCGTTGGTAATGAAAAACTGTTTTTT
CDR3 protein: CAISNGGGVGNEKLFF

clone size: -
J gene: TRBJ1-2
V gene: TRBV28
D gene: TRBD1
CDR3 DNA: TGTGCCAGCGGGGACAGGGAGACTAACTATGGCTACACCTTC
CDR3 protein: CASGDRETNYGYTF

clone size: -
J gene: TRBJ2-1
V gene: TRBV19
D gene: TRBD2
CDR3 DNA: TGTGCCAGTAGTATAGTGCTAGCGGGGGGGAGCTCCTACAATGAGCAGTTCTTC
CDR3 protein: CASSIVLAGGSSYNEQFF

clone size: -
J gene: TRBJ2-1
V gene: TRBV4-1
D gene: -
CDR3 DNA: TGCGCCAGCAGCACGACCTCCCTTGCGGTAGGTTTCAATGAGCAGTTCTTC
CDR3 protein: CASSTTSLAVGFNEQFF

clone size: once
J gene: TRBJ1-1
V gene: TRBV28
D gene: -
CDR3 DNA: TGTGCCAGCAGTTTAAAAGGAACTGAAGCTTTCTTT
CDR3 protein: CASSLKGTEAFF

clone size: -
J gene: TRBJ2-5
V gene: TRBV5-4
D gene: TRBD1
CDR3 DNA: TGTGCCAGCAGCCGGGACAGGCTTTTTGGGAAAGAGACCCAGTACTTC
CDR3 protein: CASSRDRLFGKETQYF

clone size: -
J gene: TRBJ1-1
V gene: TRBV6-5
D gene: -
CDR3 DNA: TGTGCCAGCAGTTTGGGGGGGAACACTGAAGCTTTCTTT
CDR3 protein: CASSLGGNTEAFF

clone size: -
J gene: TRBJ2-3
V gene: TRBV9
D gene: TRBD2
CDR3 DNA: TGTGCCAGCAGCGTAGGTCTAGCGGGGGATACGCAGTATTTT
CDR3 protein: CASSVGLAGDTQYF

clone size: -
J gene: TRBJ1-6
V gene: TRBV7-9
D gene: -
CDR3 DNA: TGTGCCAGCAGCTTCGGACGGGAGACTTCACCCCTCCACTTT
CDR3 protein: CASSFGRETSPLHF

clone size: -
J gene: TRBJ2-7
V gene: TRBV6-5
D gene: -
CDR3 DNA: TGTGCCAGCACCCACCCCGGAGGGGCCGGAGGGGAGCAGTACTTC
CDR3 protein: CASTHPGGAGGEQYF

clone size: -
J gene: TRBJ1-2
V gene: TRBV19
D gene: -
CDR3 DNA: TGTGCCAGTCGCATGGATCCGAGGGGTGATGGTGGCTACACCTTC
CDR3 protein: CASRMDPRGDGGYTF

clone size: -
J gene: TRBJ2-1
V gene: TRBV5-4
D gene: TRBD1
CDR3 DNA: TGTGCCAGCAGCCCACTGACGGGACAGGGCAATGAGCAGTTCTTC
CDR3 protein: CASSPLTGQGNEQFF

clone size: once
J gene: TRBJ1-2
V gene: TRBV5-4
D gene: TRBD1
CDR3 DNA: TGTGCCAGCAGCATGGGACAGGGAGGGTATGGCTACACCTTC
CDR3 protein: CASSMGQGGYGYTF

clone size: -
J gene: TRBJ2-2
V gene: TRBV19
D gene: TRBD1
CDR3 DNA: TGTGCCAGTAGTACCACAGGGGGCCCCCCCGGGGAGCTGTTTTTT
CDR3 protein: CASSTTGGPPGELFF

clone size: -
J gene: TRBJ2-7
V gene: TRBV6-1
D gene: -
CDR3 DNA: TGTGCCAGCAGGGCCGGACTCGGAGCCTACGAGCAGTACTTC
CDR3 protein: CASRAGLGAYEQYF

clone size: -
J gene: TRBJ1-2
V gene: TRBV10-3
D gene: -
CDR3 DNA: TGTGCCTCTTGGAATGGGGGTAACTATGGCTACACCTTC
CDR3 protein: CASWNGGNYGYTF

clone size: -
J gene: TRBJ2-5
V gene: TRBV30
D gene: -
CDR3 DNA: TGTGCCTGGGAACAGAATTTCCAAGAGACCCAGTACTTC
CDR3 protein: CAWEQNFQETQYF

clone size: -
J gene: TRBJ1-1
V gene: TRBV6-5
D gene: -
CDR3 DNA: TGTGCCAGCAGTTACTCGTATCAGGGGAACACTGAAGCTTTCTTT
CDR3 protein: CASSYSYQGNTEAFF

clone size: -
J gene: TRBJ1-3
V gene: TRBV20-1
D gene: -
CDR3 DNA: TGCAGTGCCTCCTCTGGAAACACCATATATTTT
CDR3 protein: CSASSGNTIYF

clone size: many
J gene: TRBJ1-4
V gene: TRBV9
D gene: TRBD1
CDR3 DNA: TGTGCCAGCAGCCCCCAGGCCGGGACAGGGGCGGGTGAAAAACTGTTTTTT
CDR3 protein: CASSPQAGTGAGEKLFF

clone size: -
J gene: TRBJ2-3
V gene: TRBV7-2
D gene: -
CDR3 DNA: TGTGCCAGCAGCCTCGGAATTACAGGGGATACGCAGTATTTT
CDR3 protein: CASSLGITGDTQYF

clone size: -
J gene: TRBJ2-5
V gene: TRBV7-2
D gene: -
CDR3 DNA: TGTGCCAGCAGTGACCGGGACTACCAAGAGACCCAGTACTTC
CDR3 protein: CASSDRDYQETQYF

clone size: -
J gene: TRBJ1-1
V gene: TRBV4-1
D gene: TRBD1
CDR3 DNA: TGCGCCAGCAGCCAAGCGGCTACAGGGGTGAACACTGAAGCTTTCTTT
CDR3 protein: CASSQAATGVNTEAFF

clone size: -
J gene: TRBJ1-1
V gene: TRBV29-1
D gene: TRBD1
CDR3 DNA: TGCAGCGTCGTTAGCCGGACAGGAGTCACTGAAGCTTTCTTT
CDR3 protein: CSVVSRTGVTEAFF

clone size: once
J gene: TRBJ1-3
V gene: TRBV7-8
D gene: -
CDR3 DNA: TGTGCCAGCAGCATTACAGTCTCTGGAAACACCATATATTTT
CDR3 protein: CASSITVSGNTIYF

clone size: -
J gene: TRBJ1-6
V gene: TRBV19
D gene: -
CDR3 DNA: TGTGCCAGTAGTATAGAAAGAAGGGATAATTCACCCCTCCACTTT
CDR3 protein: CASSIERRDNSPLHF

clone size: -
J gene: TRBJ2-2
V gene: TRBV11-2
D gene: -
CDR3 DNA: TGTGCCAGCAGCTTAAACAGGCTCAACACCGGGGAGCTGTTTTTT
CDR3 protein: CASSLNRLNTGELFF

clone size: once
J gene: TRBJ2-5
V gene: TRBV5-1
D gene: -
CDR3 DNA: TGCGCCAGCAGCACAACTAGCCTTAAAGAGACCCAGTACTTC
CDR3 protein: CASSTTSLKETQYF

clone size: -
J gene: TRBJ1-6
V gene: TRBV6-6
D gene: -
CDR3 DNA: TGTGCCAGCAGCCTGGGGGCCTCCTATAATTCACCCCTCCACTTT
CDR3 protein: CASSLGASYNSPLHF

clone size: -
J gene: TRBJ2-1
V gene: TRBV2
D gene: TRBD2
CDR3 DNA: TGTGCCAGCAGGACCCTGACTAGCGGGGGGCGGCAGTTCTTC
CDR3 protein: CASRTLTSGGRQFF

clone size: -
J gene: TRBJ2-1
V gene: TRBV13
D gene: TRBD2
CDR3 DNA: TGTGCCAGCTCAAGGTGGGGCGGGGGGGCCCCAGATGAGCAGTTCTTC
CDR3 protein: CASSRWGGGAPDEQFF

clone size: few
J gene: TRBJ2-6
V gene: TRBV19
D gene: TRBD1
CDR3 DNA: TGTGCCAGTAGTACCGCCAACAGGGGGTTTGGGGCCAACGTCCTGACTTTC
CDR3 protein: CASSTANRGFGANVLTF

clone size: -
J gene: TRBJ2-1
V gene: TRBV4-2
D gene: TRBD2
CDR3 DNA: TGTGCCAGCAGCCAACCTAGCGGGGGGGCCAATGAGCAGTTCTTC
CDR3 protein: CASSQPSGGANEQFF

clone size: once
J gene: TRBJ1-4
V gene: TRBV6-6
D gene: -
CDR3 DNA: TGTGCCAGCAGTTACTCTGGTGAAAAACTGTTTTTT
CDR3 protein: CASSYSGEKLFF

clone size: -
J gene: TRBJ2-7
V gene: TRBV6-5
D gene: -
CDR3 DNA: TGTGCCAGCAAATCGGGCGTTCTAGGCGAGCAGTACTTC
CDR3 protein: CASKSGVLGEQYF

clone size: -
J gene: TRBJ1-1
V gene: TRBV2
D gene: -
CDR3 DNA: TGTGCCAGCAGTGAAAGGTCCCAGGCAGGGTCAAAAGCTTTCTTT
CDR3 protein: CASSERSQAGSKAFF

clone size: -
J gene: TRBJ2-2
V gene: TRBV7-9
D gene: TRBD2
CDR3 DNA: TGTGCCAGCAGCCAAGGTGGACTAGTTGGCGGGGAGCTGTTTTTT
CDR3 protein: CASSQGGLVGGELFF

clone size: -
J gene: TRBJ1-5
V gene: TRBV19
D gene: -
CDR3 DNA: TGTGCCAGTAGTCCCCCCTGGCGGGGAGGGAGCAATCAGCCCCAGCATTTT
CDR3 protein: CASSPPWRGGSNQPQHF

clone size: -
J gene: TRBJ2-6
V gene: TRBV10-3
D gene: TRBD1
CDR3 DNA: TGTGCCACCGGACAGGGACACTCTGGGGCCAACGTCCTGACTTTC
CDR3 protein: CATGQGHSGANVLTF

clone size: -
J gene: TRBJ1-6
V gene: TRBV6-5
D gene: -
CDR3 DNA: TGTGCCAGCCGGCGGTTGAATTCACCCCTCCACTTT
CDR3 protein: CASRRLNSPLHF